Below, 27 T cell receptor beta chains from the same sample are listed, as sequenced in a study of blood T cells in healthy people across ages. For the second PCR, which ran for roughly 6 to 12 cycles, a sample-barcoded 5' primer and a J-beta primer mix were used. MiXCR was run by TCRdb on the 5' RACE reads, yielding one entry per CDR3 protein. The table has about 680,000 distinct CDR3 sequences, 49% seen once. Sequenced: blood. These TCRs come from a woman aged 55-69 years in good health.

This clonotype was observed a few times. The gene calls are TRBV15 and TRBJ2-4, with D maybe TRBD2 (5 bases). CDR1 and CDR2 from the germline V gene are LNHNV and YYDKDF (reference sequence). V shed 1 base and J shed 2 bases, with 12 bases lying between them. This CDR3 region has 16 residues. The CDR3 loop reads CATSRAQRGTKNIQYF. The CDR3 nucleotides read TGTGCCACCAGCAGAGCACAGCGAGGGACCAAAAACATTCAGTACTTC.

The V gene is TRBV7-2, the J gene TRBJ2-3, with D possibly being TRBD2 (6 bases). Germline loops: CDR1 SGHTA, CDR2 FQGNSA. Trimming removed 5 bases at V and 2 bases at J, with 14 bases between. This CDR3 is built from 15 residues. Written as DNA, the CDR3 is TGTGCCAGCAGCCCCCGCGCGGGGTACACAGATACGCAGTATTTT. Translation gives CASSPRAGYTDTQYF.

This clonotype was seen only a few times. This chain joins TRBV4-3 and TRBJ1-5; no definite D call. The CDR3 is 15 residues long. CDR1 is LGHNA and CDR2 is YSLEER in the germline V gene. V dropped 0 bases and J dropped 0 bases, with 6 bases sitting between them. In nucleotides, the CDR3 is TGCGCCAGCAGCCAAGATCTGTATAGCAATCAGCCCCAGCATTTT. This gives the protein CASSQDLYSNQPQHF.

The V and J genes are TRBV20-1 and TRBJ2-5; possibly TRBD2 for D (6 bases). There are 13 residues in the CDR3. V was clipped by 6 bases and J by 3 bases, with 14 bases between them. Germline V lookup: CDR1 DFQATT, CDR2 SNEGSKA (reference sequence). This chain's CDR3 is CSAGGLTKETQYF. CDR3 nucleotide sequence: TGCAGTGCGGGAGGCCTCACTAAAGAGACCCAGTACTTC.

On this clonotype: At one boundary the junction diverges from the germline segment, which might be a read error. The chain combines TRBV5-1 with TRBJ2-2; D is possibly TRBD1 (7 bases). The germline gives CDR1 SGHRS, CDR2 YFSETQ. The CDR3 extends over 15 amino acids. This CDR3 is CASSLARGEDGELFF. Here the CDR3 DNA reads TGCGCTAGCAGCTTGGCCAGGGGGGAAGACGGGGAGCTGTTTTTT.

The chain employs TRBV20-1 and TRBJ2-7; 7 positions match TRBD2. With V trimmed by 4 bases and J by 3 bases, 6 bases remained unmatched. CDR3 length equals 13 residues. Germline V lookup: CDR1 DFQATT, CDR2 SNEGSKA (reference sequence). The CDR3 nucleotides read TGCAGTGCTAAGGCCCTAGCGGACTACGAGCAGTACTTC. It is translated as CSAKALADYEQYF.

The chain recombines TRBV7-8 with TRBJ1-1, with 10 bases matching TRBD1. After removal of 5 bases from V and 5 bases from J, the junction contained 11 bases not matched to a gene. Germline V CDR1 and CDR2: SGHVS, FQNEAQ. The CDR3 is made up of 16 amino acids. The CDR3 DNA reads as TGTGCCAGCAGCCTCCGGGACAGGGGCGTGATAACTGAAGCTTTCTTT. Its protein is CASSLRDRGVITEAFF.

The table lists this clonotype with a count of one. This chain joins TRBV7-9 and TRBJ2-1; TRBD1 is a possible D gene (6 bases). This CDR3 comprises 14 residues. Deletions cut 5 bases from V and 7 bases from J, with 15 bases between. Germline V lookup: CDR1 SEHNR, CDR2 FQNEAQ (reference sequence). DNA for the CDR3: TGTGCCAGCAGCCCAGGGGTCAGGGCTAATGAGCAGTTCTTC. Translating gives CASSPGVRANEQFF.

This rearrangement joins TRBV7-6 to TRBJ2-1, with 10 bases that match TRBD2. The CDR3 is 17 residues long. Germline V CDR1 and CDR2: SGHVS, FNYEAQ. The J segment lost 7 bases and the V segment lost 1 base, leaving 10 bases of the junction unmatched. The CDR3 spells CASSLDGGTSALNEQFF. In nucleotides, the CDR3 is TGTGCCAGCAGCTTAGATGGCGGGACTAGCGCGTTGAATGAGCAGTTCTTC.

This clonotype was recorded a few times. V usage is TRBV25-1 and J usage is TRBJ2-7; tentative D call: TRBD1 (6 bases). CDR1 is MGHDK and CDR2 is SYGVNS in the germline V gene. The V end was cut by 8 bases, the J end by 2 bases, with 16 bases between. There are 14 residues in the CDR3. CDR3 sequence: CASSRSRTAYEQYF. The DNA for the CDR3 is TGTGCCAGCTCGAGGAGTAGGACAGCCTACGAGCAGTACTTC.

Worth noting for this clonotype: The junction departs from germline at one end; a sequencing error may be responsible. This sequence joins TRBV14 and TRBJ2-4, with D perhaps matching TRBD1 (5 bases). CDR3 length: 18 residues. In germline, CDR1 is SGHDN, CDR2 FVKESK. CDR3 DNA sequence: TGTGCCAGCAACCAAGTATCTGGCCGGACACTCCATAGGAACATTCAGTACTTC. Protein: CASNQVSGRTLHRNIQYF.

The chain is built from TRBV7-2 and TRBJ2-3, with a weak D call TRBD2 (7 bases). V lost 3 bases and J lost 4, with 17 bases in between. Per the germline V gene, CDR1 is SGHTA and CDR2 is FQGNSA. The CDR3 runs 16 residues. The CDR3 bases are TGTGCCAGCAGCTTTAGAGGGGGGGCGGGTGCAGATACGCAGTATTTT. Residues: CASSFRGGAGADTQYF. Full variable domain (remainder filled in from reference TRBV7-2 and TRBJ2-3): GAGVSQSPSNKVTEKGKDVELRCDPISGHTALYWYRQSLGQGLEFLIYFQGNSAPDKSGLPSDRFSAERTGGSVSTLTIQRTQQEDSAVYLCASSFRGGAGADTQYFGPGTRLTVL.

The V gene is TRBV5-1, the J gene TRBJ2-1; no clear D gene. The CDR3 totals 14 residues. With 0 bases removed from V and 8 bases from J, the gap between germline ends came to 12 bases. Germline CDR1 and CDR2: SGHRS and YFSETQ. The CDR3 is CASSLEGSQDEQFF. CDR3 sequence (DNA): TGCGCCAGCAGCTTGGAGGGAAGTCAAGATGAGCAGTTCTTC. Supplemented by reference TRBV5-1 and TRBJ2-1, the full variable domain reads KAGVTQTPRYLIKTRGQQVTLSCSPISGHRSVSWYQQTPGQGLQFLFEYFSETQRNKGNFPGRFSGRQFSNSRSEMNVSTLELGDSALYLCASSLEGSQDEQFFGPGTRLTVL.

In its sample, this clonotype was seen once. The rearrangement uses TRBV7-2 and TRBJ2-7, with TRBD1 matching 8 bases. The germline CDR1 and CDR2 sequences are SGHTA and FQGNSA. This CDR3 has 14 amino acids. V trimming: 5 bases; J trimming: 3 bases; junction bases outside the gene matches: 6. CDR3 in DNA: TGTGCCAGCAGCCCCAGGGGGCCCCACTACGAGCAGTACTTC. Protein: CASSPRGPHYEQYF.

This chain connects TRBV14 to TRBJ2-1, with 9 bases fitting TRBD2. Per the germline V gene, CDR1 is SGHDN and CDR2 is FVKESK. The CDR3 sequence is 16 residues long. J gave up 4 bases and V 2 bases, and 6 bases lay outside the gene matches. In DNA, the CDR3 is TGTGCCAGCAGCCAAATTGCGGGAGGGCTTTACAATGAGCAGTTCTTC. It specifies CASSQIAGGLYNEQFF.

In this sample, this clonotype turned up a few times. The chain recombines TRBV28 with TRBJ2-7; TRBD2 aligns across 12 bases. The CDR3 loop spans 15 amino acids. V was pared by 5 bases and J by 3 bases, with 5 bases of the junction left unmatched. Per the germline V gene, CDR1 is MDHEN and CDR2 is SYDVKM. CDR3: CASSPGLAGVYEQYF. In nucleotides, the CDR3 is TGTGCCAGCAGTCCGGGACTAGCGGGCGTCTACGAGCAGTACTTC.

This chain uses TRBV4-2 with TRBJ2-2; D is uncertain. The CDR3 contains 15 residues. Germline lookup yields CDR1 LGHNA and CDR2 YNFKEQ. The ends were cut back, 1 base at V and 0 bases at J, with 6 bases in the middle. CDR3 region: CASSQADSNTGELFF. In DNA, the CDR3 is TGTGCCAGCAGCCAAGCTGACTCGAACACCGGGGAGCTGTTTTTT.

This clonotype was observed a few times. The chain is built from TRBV24-1 and TRBJ2-4; D is possibly TRBD1 or TRBD2 (5 bases each). CDR1 and CDR2 from the germline V gene are KGHDR and SFDVKD. Between the trimmed V and J ends, which lost 12 bases and 11 bases, there was a span of 19 bases. This CDR3 is 12 amino acids long. The CDR3 nucleotides are TGTGCCCCTCCACCCCGGGGCAATCTTCAGTACTTC. Its translation: CAPPPRGNLQYF.

The chain carries TRBV5-1 and TRBJ1-2; a weak D match, TRBD1 (6 bases). The CDR3 consists of 15 residues. Looked up from germline, CDR1 is SGHRS and CDR2 is YFSETQ. V was shortened by 5 bases and J by 4 bases, with 18 bases between the two germline ends. CDR3 in amino acids: CASSLDTGHIYGYTF. For the CDR3, the DNA is TGCGCCAGCAGTTTAGATACGGGACACATCTATGGCTACACCTTC. Supplemented by reference TRBV5-1 and TRBJ1-2, the full variable domain reads KAGVTQTPRYLIKTRGQQVTLSCSPISGHRSVSWYQQTPGQGLQFLFEYFSETQRNKGNFPGRFSGRQFSNSRSEMNVSTLELGDSALYLCASSLDTGHIYGYTFGSGTRLTVV.

The CDR3 nucleotides read TGCAGCGTTGAAGCCCTTATGAACACTGAAGCTTTCTTT. Its protein product is CSVEALMNTEAFF. The V and J genes are TRBV29-1 and TRBJ1-1; D gene unclear. Germline V CDR1 and CDR2: SQVTM, ANQGSEA. Trimming removed 1 base from V and 0 bases from J, with 6 bases in between. The CDR3 extends over 13 amino acids.

This clonotype was picked up a small number of times. This chain links TRBV2 with TRBJ2-1; the match to TRBD2 covers 12 bases. The CDR3 is made up of 15 amino acids. Germline V gene data show CDR1 as SNHLY and CDR2 as FYNNEI. V lost 5 bases and J lost 3; bases outside the gene matches: 2. CDR3 sequence reads: CASSRTSGNYNEQFF. CDR3 DNA: TGTGCCAGCAGTCGGACTAGCGGGAACTACAATGAGCAGTTCTTC.

J is TRBJ2-6 and V is TRBV10-3; 7 positions match TRBD2. This CDR3 region has 16 residues. The V gene's germline CDR1 is ENHRY and CDR2 SYGVKD. With 10 bases clipped from V and 0 bases from J, the junction kept 9 bases outside the gene matches. The CDR3 nucleotides read TGTGCCACCAGGACTAGTGGGTCCTCTGGGGCCAACGTCCTGACTTTC. It yields the protein CATRTSGSSGANVLTF.

This clonotype was picked up a small number of times. This chain uses TRBV9 with TRBJ2-7; no clear D gene. The CDR3 loop spans 15 amino acids. Germline CDR1 and CDR2: SGDLS and YYNGEE. The ends were cut back, 0 bases at V and 0 bases at J, with 10 bases in the middle. CDR3 DNA sequence: TGTGCCAGCAGCGTAGGGGCCGCAAGCTCCTACGAGCAGTACTTC. Its protein product is CASSVGAASSYEQYF.

As regards this clonotype: The germline gene is not matched at one end of the junction; a read error may be the cause. DNA for the CDR3: TGCAGCGTGGAAGCCGCGACGGGGTTCGATGGCTACACCTTC. This encodes CSVEAATGFDGYTF. This sequence joins TRBV29-1 and TRBJ1-2; D not resolved. Germline V gene data show CDR1 as SQVTM and CDR2 as ANQGSEA. This CDR3 spans 14 amino acids.

J is TRBJ2-7 and V is TRBV7-8; a weak D match, TRBD1 (6 bases). Germline-derived CDR1 and CDR2 are SGHVS and FQNEAQ. The CDR3 extends over 16 amino acids. V lost 4 bases to trimming and J lost 0 bases, with 16 bases between them. CDR3 nucleotide sequence: TGTGCCAGCAGCTCCCAAACCCAGACAGGCTCCTACGAGCAGTACTTC. This gives the protein CASSSQTQTGSYEQYF.

The table lists this clonotype with a few counts. The CDR3 region has the DNA TGTGCCAGCAAACTACAGGGGGCAAGCAATCAGCCCCAGCATTTT. Encoded protein: CASKLQGASNQPQHF. The chain recombines TRBV6-2 or TRBV6-3 with TRBJ1-5; 9 positions match TRBD1. The CDR3 covers 15 residues. Trimming took 7 bases from V and 1 from J; bases not matched to a gene: 5. CDR1 and CDR2 from the germline V gene are MNHEY and SVGEGT.

The J gene is TRBJ1-1, the V gene TRBV9, with D perhaps matching TRBD1 (5 bases). The CDR3 runs 13 residues. Looked up from germline, CDR1 is SGDLS and CDR2 is YYNGEE. V was pared by 4 bases and J by 6 bases, with 13 bases between. CDR3 sequence (DNA): TGTGCCAGCAGCCAAGGGTGGGGGGCTGAAGCTTTCTTT. Translating gives CASSQGWGAEAFF.